This T cell receptor beta chain was profiled in a study of blood T cells in healthy people across ages. A second about 6 to 12 cycle PCR used barcoded and J-beta primers. TCRdb processed the 5' RACE reads anew with MiXCR; each CDR3 protein has one entry. The table shows fewer than 900,000 distinct CDR3 sequences, with about 42% occurring only once. This sequence was found in a woman in her sixties in good health. What was sequenced was blood.

CDR3 nucleotides: TGTGCCAGCAGTTATACCGGGAAATACGAGCAGTACTTC. As protein: CASSYTGKYEQYF. The chain joins TRBV6-2 or TRBV6-3 to TRBJ2-7, with a possible D match to TRBD2 (5 bases). Germline V gives CDR1 MNHEY, CDR2 SVGEGT. The CDR3 length is 13 residues. Between the trimmed V and J ends, which lost 3 bases and 4 bases, there was a span of 10 bases.